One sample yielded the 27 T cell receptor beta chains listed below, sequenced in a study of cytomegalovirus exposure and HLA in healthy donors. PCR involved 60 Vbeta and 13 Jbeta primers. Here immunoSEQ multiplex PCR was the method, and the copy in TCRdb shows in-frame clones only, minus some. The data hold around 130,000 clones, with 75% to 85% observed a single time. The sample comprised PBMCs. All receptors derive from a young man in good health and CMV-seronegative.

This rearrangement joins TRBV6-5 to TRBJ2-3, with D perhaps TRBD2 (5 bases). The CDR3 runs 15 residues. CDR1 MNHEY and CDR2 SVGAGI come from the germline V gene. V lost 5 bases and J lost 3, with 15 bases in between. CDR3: CASSITGVRTDTQYF. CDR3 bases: TGTGCCAGCAGTATAACCGGGGTGAGGACAGATACGCAGTATTTT.

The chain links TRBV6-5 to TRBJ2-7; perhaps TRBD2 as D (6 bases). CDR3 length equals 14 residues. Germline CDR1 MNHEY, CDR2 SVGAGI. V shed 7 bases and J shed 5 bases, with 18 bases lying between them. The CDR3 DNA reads TGTGCCAGCACCAAAGGGACTGCTGCCGACGAGCAGTACTTC. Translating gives CASTKGTAADEQYF.

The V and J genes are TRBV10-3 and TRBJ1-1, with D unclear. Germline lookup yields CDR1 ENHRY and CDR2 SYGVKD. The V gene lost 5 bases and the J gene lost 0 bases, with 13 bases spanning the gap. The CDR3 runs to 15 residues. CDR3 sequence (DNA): TGTGCCATCAGTCCAACGGAGGGTTTGAACACTGAAGCTTTCTTT. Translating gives CAISPTEGLNTEAFF.

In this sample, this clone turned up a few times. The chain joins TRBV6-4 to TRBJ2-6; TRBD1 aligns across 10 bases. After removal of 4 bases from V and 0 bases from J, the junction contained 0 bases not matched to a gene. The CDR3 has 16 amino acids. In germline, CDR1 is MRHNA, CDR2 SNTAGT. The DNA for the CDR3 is TGTGCCAGCAGTGGGACAGGGGGCTCTGGGGCCAACGTCCTGACTTTC. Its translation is CASSGTGGSGANVLTF.

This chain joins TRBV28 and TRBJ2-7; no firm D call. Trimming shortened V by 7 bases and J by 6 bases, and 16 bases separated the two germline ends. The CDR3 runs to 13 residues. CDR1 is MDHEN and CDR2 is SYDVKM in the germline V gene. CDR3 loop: CASNTVAGLEQYF. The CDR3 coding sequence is TGTGCCAGCAACACAGTGGCAGGTCTCGAGCAGTACTTC.

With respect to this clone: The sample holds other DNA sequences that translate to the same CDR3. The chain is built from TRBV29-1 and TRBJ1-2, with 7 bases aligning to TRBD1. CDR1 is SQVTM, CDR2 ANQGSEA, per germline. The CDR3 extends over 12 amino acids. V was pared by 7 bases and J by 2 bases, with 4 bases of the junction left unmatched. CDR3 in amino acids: CSDRQGNYGYTF. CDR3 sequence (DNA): TGCAGCGACCGACAGGGAAACTATGGCTACACCTTC.

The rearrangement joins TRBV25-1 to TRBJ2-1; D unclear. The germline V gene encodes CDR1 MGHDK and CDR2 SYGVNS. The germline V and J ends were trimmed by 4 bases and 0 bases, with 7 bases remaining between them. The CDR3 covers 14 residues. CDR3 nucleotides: TGTGCCAGCAGTGTTCTTAGCTCCTACAATGAGCAGTTCTTC. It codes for CASSVLSSYNEQFF.

This CDR3 is CASSLAGTAIRGAFF. The CDR3 DNA follows: TGTGCCAGCAGCTTAGCCGGGACAGCTATTCGGGGAGCTTTCTTT. The chain carries TRBV7-9 and TRBJ1-1; TRBD1 aligns across 7 bases. The germline V gene has CDR1 SEHNR and CDR2 FQNEAQ (reference sequence). Losses at the gene ends were 0 bases for V and 10 bases for J; bases not matched to a gene: 11. The CDR3 consists of 15 residues.

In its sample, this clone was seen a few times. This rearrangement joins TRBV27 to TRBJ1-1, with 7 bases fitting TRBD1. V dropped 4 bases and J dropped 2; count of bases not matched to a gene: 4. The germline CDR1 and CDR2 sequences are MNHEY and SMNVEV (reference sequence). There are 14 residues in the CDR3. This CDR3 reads CASSSGTANTEAFF. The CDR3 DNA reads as TGTGCCAGCAGTTCCGGGACAGCAAACACTGAAGCTTTCTTT.

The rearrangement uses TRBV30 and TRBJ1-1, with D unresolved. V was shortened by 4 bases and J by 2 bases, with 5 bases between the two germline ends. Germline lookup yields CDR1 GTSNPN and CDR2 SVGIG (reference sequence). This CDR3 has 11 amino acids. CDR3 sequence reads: CAWNSNTEAFF. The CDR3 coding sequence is TGTGCCTGGAATAGTAACACTGAAGCTTTCTTT.

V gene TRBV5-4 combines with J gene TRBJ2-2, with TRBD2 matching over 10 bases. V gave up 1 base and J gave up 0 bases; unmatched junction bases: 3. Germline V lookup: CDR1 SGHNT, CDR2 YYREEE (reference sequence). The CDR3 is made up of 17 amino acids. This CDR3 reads CASSLLAGVTNTGELFF. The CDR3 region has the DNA TGTGCCAGCAGCTTGCTAGCGGGAGTTACGAACACCGGGGAGCTGTTTTTT.

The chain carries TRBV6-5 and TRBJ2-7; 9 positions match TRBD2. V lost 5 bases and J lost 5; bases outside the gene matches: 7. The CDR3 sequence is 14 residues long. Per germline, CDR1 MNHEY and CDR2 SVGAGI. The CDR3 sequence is CASSPILAGNEQYF. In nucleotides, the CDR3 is TGTGCCAGCAGTCCGATCCTAGCGGGAAACGAGCAGTACTTC.

The DNA of the CDR3 is TGTGCCAGCAGCCGACAACCCCTTCGGGAGACCCAGTACTTC. This sequence encodes CASSRQPLRETQYF. The chain links TRBV13 to TRBJ2-5; D uncertain. The length of the CDR3 is 14 residues. Trimming removed 5 bases at V and 5 bases at J, with 15 bases between. Germline values: CDR1 PRHDT, CDR2 FYEKMQ (reference sequence).

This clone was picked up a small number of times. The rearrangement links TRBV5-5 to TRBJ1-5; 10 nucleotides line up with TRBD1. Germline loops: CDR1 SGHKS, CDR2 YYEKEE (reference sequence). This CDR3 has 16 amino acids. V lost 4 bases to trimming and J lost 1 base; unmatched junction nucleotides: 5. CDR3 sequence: CASSPGTGVSNQPQHF. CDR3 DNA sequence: TGTGCCAGCAGCCCTGGGACAGGGGTAAGCAATCAGCCCCAGCATTTT.

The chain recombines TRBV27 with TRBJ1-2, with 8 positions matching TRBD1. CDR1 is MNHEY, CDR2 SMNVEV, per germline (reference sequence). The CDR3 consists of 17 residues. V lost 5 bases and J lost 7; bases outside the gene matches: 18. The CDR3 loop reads CASSPRGDRLGWTGYTF. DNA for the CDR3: TGTGCCAGCAGTCCCCGGGGGGACAGGCTGGGTTGGACTGGCTACACCTTC.

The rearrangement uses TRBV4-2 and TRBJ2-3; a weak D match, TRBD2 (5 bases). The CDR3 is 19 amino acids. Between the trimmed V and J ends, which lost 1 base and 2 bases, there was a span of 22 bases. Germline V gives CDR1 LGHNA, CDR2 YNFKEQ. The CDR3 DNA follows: TGTGCCAGCAGCCAAGGGAACTTTGTAGGACTTAAGTTCACAGATACGCAGTATTTT. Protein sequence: CASSQGNFVGLKFTDTQYF.

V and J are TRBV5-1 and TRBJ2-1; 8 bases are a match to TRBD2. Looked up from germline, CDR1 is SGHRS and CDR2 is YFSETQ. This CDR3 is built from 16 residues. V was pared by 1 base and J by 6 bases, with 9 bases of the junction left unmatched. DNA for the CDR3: TGCGCCAGCAGCTTGACTAGCGGAACCGGACGCAATGAGCAGTTCTTC. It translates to CASSLTSGTGRNEQFF.

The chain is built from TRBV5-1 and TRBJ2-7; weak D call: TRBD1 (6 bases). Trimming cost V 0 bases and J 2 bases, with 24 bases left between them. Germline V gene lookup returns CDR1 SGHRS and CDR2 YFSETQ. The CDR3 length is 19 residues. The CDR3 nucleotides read TGCGCCAGCAGCTTGGGACCGGGACAAATGAAAGCCCGTCCCTACGAGCAGTACTTC. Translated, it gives CASSLGPGQMKARPYEQYF.

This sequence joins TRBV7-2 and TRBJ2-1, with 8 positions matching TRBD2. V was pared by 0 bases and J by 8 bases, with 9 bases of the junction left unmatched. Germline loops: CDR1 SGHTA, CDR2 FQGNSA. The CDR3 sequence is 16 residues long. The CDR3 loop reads CASSLADGRAGHEQFF. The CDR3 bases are TGTGCCAGCAGCTTAGCTGACGGGAGGGCCGGGCATGAGCAGTTCTTC.

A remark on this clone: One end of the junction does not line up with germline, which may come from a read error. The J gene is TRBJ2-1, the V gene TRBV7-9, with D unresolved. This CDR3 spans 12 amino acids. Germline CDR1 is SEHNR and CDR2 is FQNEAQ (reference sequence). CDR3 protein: CSSSPLYNEQFF. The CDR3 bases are TGTTCCAGCAGCCCCCTCTACAATGAGCAGTTCTTC.

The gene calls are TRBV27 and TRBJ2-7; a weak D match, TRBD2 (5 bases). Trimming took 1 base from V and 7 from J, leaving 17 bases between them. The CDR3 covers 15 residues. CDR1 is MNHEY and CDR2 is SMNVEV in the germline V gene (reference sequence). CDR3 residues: CASSLFDGLRDEQYF. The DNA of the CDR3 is TGTGCCAGCAGTTTATTTGATGGGCTGAGGGATGAGCAGTACTTC.

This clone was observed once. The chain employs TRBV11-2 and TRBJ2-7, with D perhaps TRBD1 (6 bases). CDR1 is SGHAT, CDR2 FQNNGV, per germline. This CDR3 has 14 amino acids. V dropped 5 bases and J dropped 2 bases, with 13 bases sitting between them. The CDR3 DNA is TGTGCCAGCAGCGTAACAGGGATAACCTACGAGCAGTACTTC. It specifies CASSVTGITYEQYF.

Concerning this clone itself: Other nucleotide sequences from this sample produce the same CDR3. The CDR3 nucleotides read TGCGCCAGCAGCCAAACTGGGACTAGCGGGAGTTACGAGCAGTACTTC. Translated: CASSQTGTSGSYEQYF. The genes are TRBV4-3 and TRBJ2-7; 14 nucleotides align to TRBD2. The CDR3 totals 16 residues. Germline loops: CDR1 LGHNA, CDR2 YSLEER. V lost 2 bases and J lost 4; bases outside the gene matches: 4.

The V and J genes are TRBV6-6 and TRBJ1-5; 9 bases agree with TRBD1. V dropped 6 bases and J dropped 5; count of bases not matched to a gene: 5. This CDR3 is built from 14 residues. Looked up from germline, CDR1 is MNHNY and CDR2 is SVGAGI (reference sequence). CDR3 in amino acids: CASSLGQGYQPQHF. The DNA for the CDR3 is TGTGCCAGCAGCTTGGGACAGGGTTATCAGCCCCAGCATTTT.

CDR3 amino acids: CASSTNTGGGEQYF. CDR3 bases: TGTGCCAGCAGCACCAACACAGGGGGCGGCGAGCAGTACTTC. This sequence joins TRBV5-4 and TRBJ2-5, with TRBD1 matching over 9 bases. The DNA end lines up better with TRBJ2-7; the J call may be wrong. CDR3 length equals 14 residues. Germline CDR1 SGHNT, CDR2 YYREEE (reference sequence).

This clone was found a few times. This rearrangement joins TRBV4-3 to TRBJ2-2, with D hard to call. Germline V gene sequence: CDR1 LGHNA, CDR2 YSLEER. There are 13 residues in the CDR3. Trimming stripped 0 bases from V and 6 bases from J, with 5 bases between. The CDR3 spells CASSQESAGELFF. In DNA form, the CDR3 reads TGCGCCAGCAGCCAAGAGAGCGCCGGGGAGCTGTTTTTT.

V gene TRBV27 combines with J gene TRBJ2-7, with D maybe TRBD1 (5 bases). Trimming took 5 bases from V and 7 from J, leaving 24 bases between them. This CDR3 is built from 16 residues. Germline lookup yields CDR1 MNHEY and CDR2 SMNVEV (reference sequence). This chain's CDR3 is CASSPSWLQAAREQYF. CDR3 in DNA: TGTGCCAGCAGTCCTTCTTGGTTACAGGCGGCCCGGGAGCAGTACTTC.